This TCR beta chain was documented in a study of blood T cell repertoires in COVID-19. Whole-study context: Samples representing acute and convalescent COVID-19 were sourced from the United States, Italy and Spain.

The V end lost 0 bases, the J end lost 3 bases, and 11 bases lay between the germline ends. This CDR3 region has 15 residues. The germline V gene encodes CDR1 SGHVS and CDR2 FQNEAQ. Original handling: Scientists estimated how many nucleated cells there were by amplifying reference gene primers. Generated by immunoSEQ multiplex PCR, the TCRdb table keeps only in-frame clones and is missing some. V, J and clone size are those of that table, while D and trimming were read from the DNA. The repertoire holds a few hundred thousand clones, with approximately 90% as singletons. This clone has just a few counts.

The chain couples TRBV7-8 to TRBJ1-1; D perhaps matches TRBD1 (5 bases). Sequencing used peripheral blood. The clonotype comes from a woman aged 40 to 49 with acute or convalescent COVID-19. CDR3 DNA: TGTGCCAGCAGCTTAGCAGGGGTTCCGGACACTGAAGCTTTCTTT. This sequence encodes CASSLAGVPDTEAFF. Complete variable domain (other parts from reference TRBV7-8 and TRBJ1-1): GAGVSQSPRYKVAKRGQDVALRCDPISGHVSLFWYQQALGQGPEFLTYFQNEAQLDKSGLPSDRFFAERPEGSVSTLKIQRTQQEDSAVYLCASSLAGVPDTEAFFGQGTRLTVV.